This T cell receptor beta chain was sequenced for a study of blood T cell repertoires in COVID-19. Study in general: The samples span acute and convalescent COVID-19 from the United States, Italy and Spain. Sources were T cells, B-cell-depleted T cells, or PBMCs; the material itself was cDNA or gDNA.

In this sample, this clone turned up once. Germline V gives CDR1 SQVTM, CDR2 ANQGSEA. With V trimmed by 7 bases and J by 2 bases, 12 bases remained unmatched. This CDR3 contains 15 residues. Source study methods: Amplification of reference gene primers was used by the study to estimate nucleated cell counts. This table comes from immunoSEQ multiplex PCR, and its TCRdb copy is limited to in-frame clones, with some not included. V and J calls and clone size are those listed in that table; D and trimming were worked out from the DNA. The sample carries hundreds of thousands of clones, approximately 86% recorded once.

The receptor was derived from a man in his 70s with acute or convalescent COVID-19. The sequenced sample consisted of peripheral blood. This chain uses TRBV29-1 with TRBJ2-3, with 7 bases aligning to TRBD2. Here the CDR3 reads CSAFGTREVTDTQYF. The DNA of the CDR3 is TGCAGCGCCTTCGGTACACGGGAGGTCACAGATACGCAGTATTTT.